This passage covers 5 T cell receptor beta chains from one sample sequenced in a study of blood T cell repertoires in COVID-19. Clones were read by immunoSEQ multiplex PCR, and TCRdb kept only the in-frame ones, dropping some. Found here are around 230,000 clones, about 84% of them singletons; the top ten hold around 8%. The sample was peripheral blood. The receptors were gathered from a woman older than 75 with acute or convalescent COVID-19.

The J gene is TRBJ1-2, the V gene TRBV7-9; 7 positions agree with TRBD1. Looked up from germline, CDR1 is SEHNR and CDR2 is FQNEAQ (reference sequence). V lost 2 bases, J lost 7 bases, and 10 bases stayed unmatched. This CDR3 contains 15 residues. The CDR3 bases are TGTGCCAGCAGCTTATTACAGGGGACCTATGGTGGCTACACCTTC. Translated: CASSLLQGTYGGYTF.

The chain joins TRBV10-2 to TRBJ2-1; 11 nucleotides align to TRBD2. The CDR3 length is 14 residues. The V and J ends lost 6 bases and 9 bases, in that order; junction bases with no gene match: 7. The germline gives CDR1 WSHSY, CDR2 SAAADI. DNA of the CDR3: TGCGCCAGCAGACTAGCGGGAGAGGGTAGTGAGCAGTTCTTC. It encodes CASRLAGEGSEQFF.

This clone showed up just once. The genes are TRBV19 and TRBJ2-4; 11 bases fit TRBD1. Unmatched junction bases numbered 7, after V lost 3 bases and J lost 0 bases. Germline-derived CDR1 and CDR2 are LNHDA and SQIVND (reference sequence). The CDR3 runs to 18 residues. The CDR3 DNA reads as TGTGCCAGTAGTATTTCGGGACAGGGGGGACTAGCCAAAAACATTCAGTACTTC. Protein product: CASSISGQGGLAKNIQYF.

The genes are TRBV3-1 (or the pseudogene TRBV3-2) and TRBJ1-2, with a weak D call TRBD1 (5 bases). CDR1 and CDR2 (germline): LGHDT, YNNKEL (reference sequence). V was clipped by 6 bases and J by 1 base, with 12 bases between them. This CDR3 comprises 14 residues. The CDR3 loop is CASSLAGLNYGYTF. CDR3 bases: TGTGCCAGCAGTCTCGCGGGACTTAACTATGGCTACACCTTC.

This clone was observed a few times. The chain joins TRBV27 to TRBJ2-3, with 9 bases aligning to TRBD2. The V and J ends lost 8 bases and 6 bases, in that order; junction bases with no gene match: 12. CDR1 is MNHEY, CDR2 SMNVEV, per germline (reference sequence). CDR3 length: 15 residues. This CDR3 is CASWGISGRVDTQYF. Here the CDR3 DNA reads TGTGCCAGCTGGGGAATTAGCGGGAGAGTGGATACGCAGTATTTT.